The T cell receptor (beta chain) under discussion was sequenced for a study of T cell repertoires in cytomegalovirus infection. Turning to the study itself: Public TCR beta signatures were indicative of both CMV infection and a matching HLA type. Findings and limits, study-wide: Of the TCR beta families, the public ones yielded a cumulative frequency that identified carriers of CMV plus the relevant HLA. HLA-C-restricted CMV clonotypes gave the most frequent clonotype in two of eight donors.

In the case of this clonotype: Its antigen remains unidentified.

Trimming took 3 bases from V and 3 from J, leaving 17 bases between them. In germline, CDR1 is MGHRA, CDR2 YSYEKL. There are 16 residues in the CDR3. Via MiXCR, TCRdb re-called the reads, giving one row per CDR3 protein. The sample lists around 540,000 distinct CDR3 sequences, more than 30% occurring once. Material: cultured PBMCs, obtained from culture after CMV antigen stimulation. The receptor was derived from a human donor in good health (CMV status not recorded). Some clones in this sample may be carry-over from other donors' samples. J is TRBJ1-2 and V is TRBV4-1; TRBD1 might be the D (5 bases). In DNA form, the CDR3 reads TGCGCCAGCAGCCATGGAAAGGGGTGGTCGGACTATGGCTACACCTTC. It codes for CASSHGKGWSDYGYTF.